This T cell receptor (beta chain) was recorded in a study of blood T cell repertoires in COVID-19. Whole-study context: Sources were T cells, B-cell-depleted T cells, or PBMCs; the material itself was cDNA or gDNA.

This table comes from immunoSEQ multiplex PCR, and its TCRdb copy is limited to in-frame clones, with some not included. The sample comprises 200,000 to 250,000 clones, about 80% of which are singletons, and 15% rests with the top ten. Between the trimmed V and J ends, which lost 5 bases and 2 bases, there was a span of 15 bases. Germline V gene data show CDR1 as LNHDA and CDR2 as SQIVND (reference sequence). This CDR3 comprises 15 residues. Participants were aged roughly 18 to 90 years, lived in under 25 US areas, and enrolled virtually. Participants had their cohort set by participant-reported clinical history. Donors of Cohort 3 who recovered were those that had two negative PCRs, clearance, or symptom resolution.

The V call is TRBV19, the J call TRBJ1-1; D unresolved. Sequencing used PBMCs or T cells enriched from blood (not recorded which). This receptor was obtained from a man between 40 and 49 years old who had recovered from COVID-19. The CDR3 protein is CASSSTESGNTEAFF. CDR3 DNA sequence: TGTGCCAGTAGTTCCACAGAATCCGGAAACACTGAAGCTTTCTTT.